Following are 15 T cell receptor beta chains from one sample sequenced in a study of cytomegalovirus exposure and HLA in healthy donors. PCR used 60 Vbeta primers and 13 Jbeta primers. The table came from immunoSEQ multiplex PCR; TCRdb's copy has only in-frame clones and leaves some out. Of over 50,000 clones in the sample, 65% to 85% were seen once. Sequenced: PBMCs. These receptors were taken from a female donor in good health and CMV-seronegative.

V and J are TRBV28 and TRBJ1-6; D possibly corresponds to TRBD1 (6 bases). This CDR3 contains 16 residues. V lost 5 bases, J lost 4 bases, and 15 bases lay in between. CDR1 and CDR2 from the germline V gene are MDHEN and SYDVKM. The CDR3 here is CASSSAGAPYNSPLHF. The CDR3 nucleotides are TGTGCCAGCAGTAGCGCGGGGGCACCATATAATTCACCCCTCCACTTT.

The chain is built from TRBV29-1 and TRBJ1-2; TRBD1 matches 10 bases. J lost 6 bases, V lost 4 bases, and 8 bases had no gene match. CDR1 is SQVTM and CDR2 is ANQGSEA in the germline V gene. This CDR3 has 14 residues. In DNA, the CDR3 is TGCAGCGTTGCGAGACAGGGGGCGAGTAATGGCTACACCTTC. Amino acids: CSVARQGASNGYTF.

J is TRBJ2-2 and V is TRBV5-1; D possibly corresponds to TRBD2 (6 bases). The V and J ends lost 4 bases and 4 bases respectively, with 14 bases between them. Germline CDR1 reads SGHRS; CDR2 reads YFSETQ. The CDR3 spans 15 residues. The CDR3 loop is CASSRGLSGTGELFF. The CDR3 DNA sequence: TGCGCCAGCAGCCGGGGACTTAGCGGCACCGGGGAGCTGTTTTTT.

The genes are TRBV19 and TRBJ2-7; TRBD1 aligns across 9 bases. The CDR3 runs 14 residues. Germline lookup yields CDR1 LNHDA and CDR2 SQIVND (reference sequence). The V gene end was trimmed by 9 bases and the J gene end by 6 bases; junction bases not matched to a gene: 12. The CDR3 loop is CASGPGDRAGEQYF. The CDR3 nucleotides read TGTGCCAGCGGCCCAGGGGACAGGGCAGGCGAGCAGTACTTC.

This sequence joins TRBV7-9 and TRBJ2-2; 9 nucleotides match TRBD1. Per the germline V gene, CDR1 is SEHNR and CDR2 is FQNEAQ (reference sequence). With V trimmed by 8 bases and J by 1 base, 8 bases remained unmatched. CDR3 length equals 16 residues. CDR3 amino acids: CASPAGQGLNTGELFF. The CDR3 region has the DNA TGTGCCAGCCCAGCGGGACAGGGTCTGAACACCGGGGAGCTGTTTTTT.

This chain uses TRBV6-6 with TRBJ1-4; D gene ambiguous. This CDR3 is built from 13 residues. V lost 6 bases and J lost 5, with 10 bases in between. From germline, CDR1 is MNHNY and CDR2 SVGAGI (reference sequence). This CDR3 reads CASRGRENEKLFF. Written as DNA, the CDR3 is TGTGCCAGCAGGGGCCGGGAGAATGAAAAACTGTTTTTT.

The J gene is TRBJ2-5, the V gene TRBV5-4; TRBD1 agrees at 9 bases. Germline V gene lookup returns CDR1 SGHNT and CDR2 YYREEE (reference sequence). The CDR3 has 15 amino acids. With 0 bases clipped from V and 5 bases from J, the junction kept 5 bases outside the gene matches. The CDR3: CASSLDRGPGETQYF. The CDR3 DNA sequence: TGTGCCAGCAGCTTGGACAGGGGGCCCGGGGAGACCCAGTACTTC.

CDR3 DNA sequence: TGTGCCAGCTCACCCTCTTCCGGCGGGAGCTCCTACGAGCAGTACTTC. Translating it yields CASSPSSGGSSYEQYF. V usage is TRBV18 and J usage is TRBJ2-7; 7 positions match TRBD2. Germline V CDR1 and CDR2: KGHSH, LQKENI. J lost 0 bases, V lost 3 bases, and 8 bases had no gene match. CDR3 size: 16 residues.

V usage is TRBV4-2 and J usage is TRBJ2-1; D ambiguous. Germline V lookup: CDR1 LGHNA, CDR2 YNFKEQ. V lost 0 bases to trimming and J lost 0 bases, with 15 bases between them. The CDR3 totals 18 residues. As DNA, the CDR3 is TGTGCCAGCAGCCAAGAGTGGTCTACCCCGAGCTCCTACAATGAGCAGTTCTTC. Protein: CASSQEWSTPSSYNEQFF.

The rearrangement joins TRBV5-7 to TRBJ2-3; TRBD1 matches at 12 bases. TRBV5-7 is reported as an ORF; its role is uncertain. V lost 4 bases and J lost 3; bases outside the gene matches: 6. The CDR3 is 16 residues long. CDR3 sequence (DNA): TGTGCCAGCAGCACTGGGACAGGGGGCATGACAGATACGCAGTATTTT. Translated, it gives CASSTGTGGMTDTQYF.

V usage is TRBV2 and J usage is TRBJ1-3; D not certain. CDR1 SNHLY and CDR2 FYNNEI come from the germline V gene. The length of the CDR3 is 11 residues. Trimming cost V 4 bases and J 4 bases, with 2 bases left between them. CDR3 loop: CASSAGNTIYF. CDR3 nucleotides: TGTGCCAGCAGTGCGGGAAACACCATATATTTT.

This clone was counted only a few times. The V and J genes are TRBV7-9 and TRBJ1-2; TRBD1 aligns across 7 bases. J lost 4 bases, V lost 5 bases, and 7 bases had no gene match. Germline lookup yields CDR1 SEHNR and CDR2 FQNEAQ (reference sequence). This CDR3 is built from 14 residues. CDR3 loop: CASSPETGSYGYTF. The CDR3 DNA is TGTGCCAGCAGCCCGGAGACAGGGTCCTATGGCTACACCTTC. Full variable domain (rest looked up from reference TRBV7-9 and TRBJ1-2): DTGVSQNPRHKITKRGQNVTFRCDPISEHNRLYWYRQTLGQGPEFLTYFQNEAQLEKSRLLSDRFSAERPKGSFSTLEIQRTEQGDSAMYLCASSPETGSYGYTFGSGTRLTVV.

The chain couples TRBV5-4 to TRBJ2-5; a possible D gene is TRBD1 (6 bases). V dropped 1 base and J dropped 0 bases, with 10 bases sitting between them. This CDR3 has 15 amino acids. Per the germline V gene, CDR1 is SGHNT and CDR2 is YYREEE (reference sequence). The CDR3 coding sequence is TGTGCCAGCAGCTTGCAAGACAGGAACCAAGAGACCCAGTACTTC. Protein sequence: CASSLQDRNQETQYF.

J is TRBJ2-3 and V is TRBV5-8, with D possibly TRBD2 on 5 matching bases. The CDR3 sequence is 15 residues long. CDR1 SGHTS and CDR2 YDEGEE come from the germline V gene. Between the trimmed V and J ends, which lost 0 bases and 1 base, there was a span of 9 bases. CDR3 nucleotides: TGTGCCAGCAGCTTGGGTCTAGCAGGCACAGATACGCAGTATTTT. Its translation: CASSLGLAGTDTQYF.

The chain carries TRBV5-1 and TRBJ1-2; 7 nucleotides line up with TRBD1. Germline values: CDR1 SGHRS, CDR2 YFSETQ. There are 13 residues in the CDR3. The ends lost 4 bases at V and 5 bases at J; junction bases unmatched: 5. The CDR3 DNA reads TGCGCCAGCAGCCCCGGGACAGTTTATGGCTACACCTTC. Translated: CASSPGTVYGYTF. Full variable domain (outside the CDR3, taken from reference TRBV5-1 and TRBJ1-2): KAGVTQTPRYLIKTRGQQVTLSCSPISGHRSVSWYQQTPGQGLQFLFEYFSETQRNKGNFPGRFSGRQFSNSRSEMNVSTLELGDSALYLCASSPGTVYGYTFGSGTRLTVV.